This record covers a single T cell receptor beta chain. The antigen remains undetermined. These data come from a study of T cells expressing NK-cell markers. Study information: Each TCR beta repertoire originated in sorted T cells that were CD3+CD56+NKG2C+, CD3+CD56+NKG2C- or CD3+CD56-NKG2C+. Just one sequenced donor of eight was HCMV-seronegative, while seven were seropositive.

Following a re-call of the 5' RACE reads, TCRdb has one entry per CDR3 protein and lacks DNA. The sample data list around 550,000 distinct CDR3 sequences. Germline CDR1 and CDR2: SGHTA and FQGNSA. CDR3 size: 15 residues. Findings and caveats of the study: Where several donors were concerned, these clonotypes also led the CD3+CD56-NKG2C+ fraction.

The sequencing sample was made of blood T cells: a sorted CD56 or NKG2C T cell subset, CD4+ or CD8+ T cells, or bulk PBMC T cells (not recorded which). The source of this sequence is a young man in good health. The chain carries TRBV7-2 and TRBJ2-7; the D gene TCRdb calls, TRBD1, cannot be checked with no DNA. The CDR3 here is CASSPRTGAFYEQYF.